Below are 32 T cell receptor beta chains sequenced from a single sample in a study of blood T cells in healthy people across ages. A second about 6 to 12 cycle PCR used barcoded and J-beta primers. TCRdb redid the calling of the 5' RACE reads with MiXCR, one entry per CDR3 protein. The sample shows 800,000 to 950,000 distinct CDR3 sequences, under 50% of them seen only once. Sequencing was carried out using blood. The receptor source for this set is a man aged 25-45 years in good health.

This chain uses TRBV7-6 with TRBJ2-3; possibly TRBD1 or TRBD2 for D (6 bases each). This CDR3 has 13 residues. V was clipped by 0 bases and J by 14 bases, with 15 bases between them. Germline assignment: CDR1 SGHVS and CDR2 FNYEAQ. The DNA of the CDR3 is TGTGCCAGCAGCTTAGCGACGGGGGCGCTTCTGTATTTT. It translates to CASSLATGALLYF.

The rearrangement links TRBV2 to TRBJ2-4; D gene ambiguous. Germline V gene lookup returns CDR1 SNHLY and CDR2 FYNNEI. V dropped 7 bases and J dropped 5 bases, with 12 bases sitting between them. The CDR3 covers 13 residues. CDR3 in DNA: TGTGCCAGCATGAGGCGGACCGAAAACATTCAGTACTTC. It codes for CASMRRTENIQYF.

This clonotype has just a few counts. The V call is TRBV16, the J call TRBJ2-2; D unclear. Trimming stripped 5 bases from V and 6 bases from J, with 13 bases between. Germline loops: CDR1 KGHSY, CDR2 FQNENV. The CDR3 runs 14 residues. The DNA for the CDR3 is TGTGCCAGCAGCAAGTTGACAAACTCCGGGGAGCTGTTTTTT. It specifies CASSKLTNSGELFF.

V gene TRBV9 combines with J gene TRBJ2-7; the D gene is possibly TRBD1 (6 bases). The CDR3 totals 15 residues. Germline V gene lookup returns CDR1 SGDLS and CDR2 YYNGEE. With 3 bases removed from V and 3 bases from J, the gap between germline ends came to 16 bases. CDR3 region: CASSAPGVGSYEQYF. As DNA, the CDR3 is TGTGCCAGCAGCGCCCCAGGGGTAGGGAGCTACGAGCAGTACTTC.

The J gene is TRBJ1-2, the V gene TRBV30; D remains ambiguous. The CDR3 contains 13 residues. V dropped 4 bases and J dropped 4 bases, with 13 bases sitting between them. CDR1 is GTSNPN and CDR2 is SVGIG in the germline V gene (reference sequence). For the CDR3, the DNA is TGTGCCTGGAACCTCCAAGGGCTCTATGGCTACACCTTC. Translated: CAWNLQGLYGYTF.

As concerns this clonotype: Germline is not matched at one junction end, which may reflect a read error. The chain employs TRBV9 and TRBJ1-2, with TRBD1 matching 7 bases. Germline CDR1 SGDLS, CDR2 YYNGEE. The length of the CDR3 is 14 residues. In nucleotides, the CDR3 is TGTGCCAGCAGCGGAACGACAGGGAGCTATGGTTACACCTTC. It translates to CASSGTTGSYGYTF.

V usage is TRBV27 and J usage is TRBJ2-1, with TRBD1 identical over 8 bases. Unmatched junction bases numbered 8, after V lost 5 bases and J lost 5 bases. Germline V gene lookup returns CDR1 MNHEY and CDR2 SMNVEV (reference sequence). The CDR3 is 15 residues long. CDR3 loop: CASSQTGDGHNEQFF. In DNA, the CDR3 is TGTGCCAGCAGTCAGACAGGGGATGGCCACAATGAGCAGTTCTTC.

This clonotype was found a few times. V is TRBV7-2 and J is TRBJ2-5, with 7 bases matching TRBD2. J gave up 2 bases and V 5 bases, and 8 bases lay outside the gene matches. The CDR3 length is 15 residues. The germline V gene has CDR1 SGHTA and CDR2 FQGNSA. The CDR3 spells CASSGGDYYQETQYF. In nucleotides, the CDR3 is TGTGCCAGCAGCGGCGGGGACTACTATCAAGAGACCCAGTACTTC.

The table lists this clonotype with a few counts. CDR3 in amino acids: CASRTRTETYEQYF. CDR3 nucleotide sequence: TGTGCCAGCAGGACTAGGACGGAGACCTACGAGCAGTACTTC. The V and J genes are TRBV2 and TRBJ2-7; D is perhaps TRBD2 (6 bases). From germline, CDR1 is SNHLY and CDR2 FYNNEI. Trimming shortened V by 6 bases and J by 2 bases, and 14 bases separated the two germline ends. The CDR3 loop spans 14 amino acids.

The chain couples TRBV19 to TRBJ2-1; weak D call: TRBD2 (7 bases). Germline V gives CDR1 LNHDA, CDR2 SQIVND (reference sequence). Trimming took off 8 bases at V and 9 bases at J, with 14 bases between the two ends. The length of the CDR3 is 12 residues. CDR3 amino acids: CASAQGGGEQFF. CDR3 DNA: TGTGCCAGTGCTCAGGGAGGGGGTGAGCAGTTCTTC.

A note on this clonotype: Sequence at one end of the junction differs from germline and may be a read error. This rearrangement joins TRBV29-1 to TRBJ1-4; D is ambiguous. The germline V gene encodes CDR1 SQVTM and CDR2 ANQGSEA. The CDR3 sequence is 13 residues long. CDR3 loop: CSAEVGPDEKLFF. In DNA, the CDR3 is TGCAGCGCTGAAGTGGGCCCAGATGAAAAACTGTTTTTT.

The V call is TRBV6-2 or TRBV6-3, the J call TRBJ2-3; D is uncertain. V was shortened by 10 bases and J by 2 bases, with 16 bases between the two germline ends. The CDR3 contains 14 residues. Germline V lookup: CDR1 MNHEY, CDR2 SVGEGT. CDR3 sequence (DNA): TGTGCCACCTCACCTAGGCAGAACACAGATACGCAGTATTTT. Amino acids: CATSPRQNTDTQYF.

The chain has TRBV28 and TRBJ2-5; D uncertain. The J call may be in error: the DNA end matches TRBJ2-7 better. Germline-derived CDR1 and CDR2 are MDHEN and SYDVKM. CDR3 size: 9 residues. The CDR3 DNA follows: TGTGCCAGGTACTACGAGCAGTACTTC. Encoded protein: CARYYEQYF.

V gene TRBV6-5 combines with J gene TRBJ2-7; 8 positions match TRBD2. CDR1 and CDR2 (germline): MNHEY, SVGAGI. V was clipped by 7 bases and J by 7 bases; unmatched bases: 12. CDR3 length equals 14 residues. CDR3 sequence (DNA): TGTGCCAGCAAACCCAGCGGGGGTAACAATGAGCAGTACTTC. It is translated as CASKPSGGNNEQYF.

This clonotype appeared many times. The rearrangement joins TRBV12-3 or TRBV12-4 to TRBJ1-2; tentative D call: TRBD1 (6 bases). V was trimmed by 1 base and J by 6 bases, leaving 9 bases between them. The CDR3 runs 13 residues. This chain's CDR3 is CASSLGGGHGYTF. For the CDR3, the DNA is TGTGCCAGCAGTTTAGGCGGGGGCCATGGCTACACCTTC.

This chain links TRBV5-1 with TRBJ2-3, with D perhaps given as TRBD1 or TRBD2 (5 bases each). The CDR3 spans 13 residues. Per the germline V gene, CDR1 is SGHRS and CDR2 is YFSETQ. The V gene lost 7 bases and the J gene lost 13 bases, with 22 bases spanning the gap. CDR3 DNA: TGCGCCAGCGGTATCACGGGGACGCCCATTGAGTATTTT. This gives the protein CASGITGTPIEYF. The full variable domain, in which reference TRBV5-1 and TRBJ2-3 provide the parts outside the CDR3, is KAGVTQTPRYLIKTRGQQVTLSCSPISGHRSVSWYQQTPGQGLQFLFEYFSETQRNKGNFPGRFSGRQFSNSRSEMNVSTLELGDSALYLCASGITGTPIEYFGPGTRLTVL.

The chain uses TRBV27 and TRBJ1-1; possibly TRBD1 for D (6 bases). Trimming removed 3 bases at V and 0 bases at J, with 20 bases between. Germline values: CDR1 MNHEY, CDR2 SMNVEV (reference sequence). This CDR3 contains 18 residues. The CDR3 sequence is CASSFRGAGPNMNTEAFF. The CDR3 region has the DNA TGTGCCAGCAGTTTTAGGGGGGCGGGTCCCAACATGAACACTGAAGCTTTCTTT.

The chain uses TRBV6-6 and TRBJ2-1; D may be TRBD1 (6 bases). The length of the CDR3 is 13 residues. Trimming left V 8 bases short and J 6 bases short, with 14 bases between. Germline CDR1 MNHNY, CDR2 SVGAGI (reference sequence). For the CDR3, the DNA is TGTGCCAGCGGGCAGGGGAGCGTCAATGAGCAGTTCTTC. It specifies CASGQGSVNEQFF.

There are a few counts of this clonotype. The chain couples TRBV29-1 to TRBJ1-1; D unresolved. CDR3 length equals 12 residues. Trimming pared 0 bases from V and 2 bases from J, leaving 4 bases between. Germline V gene lookup returns CDR1 SQVTM and CDR2 ANQGSEA. CDR3 in amino acids: CSVEDRNTEAFF. CDR3 coding DNA: TGCAGCGTTGAAGATCGAAACACTGAAGCTTTCTTT.

V gene TRBV4-3 combines with J gene TRBJ2-2; D may be TRBD2 (6 bases). Trimming shortened V by 0 bases and J by 3 bases, and 8 bases separated the two germline ends. Germline-derived CDR1 and CDR2 are LGHNA and YSLEER. CDR3 size: 15 residues. Here the CDR3 reads CASSQEWGDTGELFF. CDR3 sequence (DNA): TGCGCCAGCAGCCAAGAGTGGGGGGACACCGGGGAGCTGTTTTTT.

This clonotype was detected many times. The rearrangement uses TRBV29-1 and TRBJ1-2, with 7 nucleotides matching TRBD1. CDR3 length: 14 residues. V was clipped by 2 bases and J by 7 bases; unmatched bases: 10. Germline CDR1 and CDR2: SQVTM and ANQGSEA. The CDR3 DNA sequence: TGCAGCGTTGAATGGAGGAGGGGGCTGGGTGGCTACACCTTC. Amino acids: CSVEWRRGLGGYTF.

V and J are TRBV20-1 and TRBJ1-1; D may be TRBD1 (5 bases). Trimming removed 8 bases at V and 0 bases at J, with 10 bases between. Germline V gene data show CDR1 as DFQATT and CDR2 as SNEGSKA (reference sequence). This CDR3 is 12 amino acids long. The CDR3 DNA follows: TGCAGTATAGACAGCATGAACACTGAAGCTTTCTTT. Translation: CSIDSMNTEAFF.

The chain carries TRBV6-2 or TRBV6-3 and TRBJ2-3; TRBD1 might be the D (6 bases). V was clipped by 8 bases and J by 0 bases, with 18 bases between them. This CDR3 has 16 amino acids. Germline V lookup: CDR1 MNHEY, CDR2 SVGEGT. The CDR3 protein is CASRDIKTPSTDTQYF. DNA for the CDR3: TGTGCCAGCCGGGACATCAAAACCCCTAGCACAGATACGCAGTATTTT.

This clonotype has only a few counts. The CDR3 nucleotides read TGTGCCAGCAGCTTGATGGGACAGCTCTACAATGAGCAGTTCTTC. It encodes CASSLMGQLYNEQFF. The chain has TRBV11-2 and TRBJ2-1; 7 bases fit TRBD1. This CDR3 region has 15 residues. J gave up 3 bases and V 3 bases, and 5 bases lay outside the gene matches. The germline V gene has CDR1 SGHAT and CDR2 FQNNGV.

The chain recombines TRBV10-3 with TRBJ2-7; TRBD1 agrees at 9 bases. After removal of 3 bases from V and 2 bases from J, the junction contained 5 bases not matched to a gene. The germline V gene has CDR1 ENHRY and CDR2 SYGVKD. The CDR3 covers 15 residues. CDR3 amino acids: CAISERQGGTYEQYF. The CDR3 coding sequence is TGTGCCATCAGTGAACGACAGGGGGGAACCTACGAGCAGTACTTC.

The gene calls are TRBV5-1 and TRBJ1-6; maybe TRBD1 (6 bases). This CDR3 is 16 amino acids long. The V and J ends lost 0 bases and 7 bases respectively, with 14 bases between them. The V gene's germline CDR1 is SGHRS and CDR2 YFSETQ. CDR3 DNA sequence: TGCGCCAGCAGCTTGGCCGGGGGCAGCGACAATTCACCCCTCCACTTT. Amino acid sequence: CASSLAGGSDNSPLHF.

The chain recombines TRBV12-3 or TRBV12-4 with TRBJ2-5, with a weak D call TRBD1 (5 bases). Matching the DNA end better, TRBJ2-7 makes the J call doubtful. This CDR3 is 12 amino acids long. CDR3 region: CASSRQGNEQYF. The CDR3 DNA follows: TGTGCCAGCAGTCGGCAGGGTAACGAGCAGTACTTC.

V gene TRBV4-1 combines with J gene TRBJ2-3; D unclear. Trimming pared 0 bases from V and 4 bases from J, leaving 5 bases between. CDR1 and CDR2 from the germline V gene are MGHRA and YSYEKL. There are 13 residues in the CDR3. The CDR3 region has the DNA TGCGCCAGCAGCCAAGATTTCCCAGATACGCAGTATTTT. Its protein product is CASSQDFPDTQYF.

This clonotype occurred once. The J gene is TRBJ2-3, the V gene TRBV7-6; TRBD2 matches 9 bases. Germline CDR1 and CDR2: SGHVS and FNYEAQ. J lost 4 bases, V lost 3 bases, and 5 bases had no gene match. The CDR3 extends over 15 amino acids. The CDR3 DNA follows: TGTGCCAGCAGCTTGGGTAGCGGGAGATCAGATACGCAGTATTTT. This encodes CASSLGSGRSDTQYF.

As to this clonotype: One end of the junction is discordant with germline, which a read error may explain. The chain has TRBV4-2 and TRBJ2-1; 12 bases align to TRBD1. This CDR3 is built from 16 residues. CDR1 is LGHNA, CDR2 YNFKEQ, per germline. CDR3 DNA: TGTGCCAGCAGCCAAGGAACGGGACAGGGGGCCAATGAGCGGTTCTTC. Translated, it gives CASSQGTGQGANERFF.

This clonotype was found a few times. The chain couples TRBV6-5 to TRBJ1-6; possible D gene TRBD1, 5 bases. The CDR3 is made up of 16 amino acids. The germline gives CDR1 MNHEY, CDR2 SVGAGI. Trimming left V 7 bases short and J 0 bases short, with 13 bases between. The CDR3 loop is CASTYGGSSYNSPLHF. CDR3 in DNA: TGTGCCAGCACCTACGGGGGGAGCTCCTATAATTCACCCCTCCACTTT.

This clonotype showed up just a few times. This chain joins TRBV5-1 and TRBJ2-6; no reliable D call. V was cut by 2 bases and J by 4 bases, with 13 bases left in between. The CDR3 is 16 residues long. Germline assignment: CDR1 SGHRS and CDR2 YFSETQ. The CDR3 loop reads CASSLPDAPGANVLTF. The CDR3 region has the DNA TGCGCCAGCAGCTTACCTGACGCGCCAGGGGCCAACGTCCTGACTTTC.